This TCR beta chain was sequenced during a study of T-cell reconstitution after alpha-beta-depleted transplantation in children. Broader study findings: Recipient T cells and thymic progenitors that survived gave rise to the high TCRbeta diversity observed at day 60 in some patients. Several hundred expanded graft clones reportedly supplied alpha-beta T cells about two months after transplant.

In this sample, this clonotype turned up a few times. Its antigen is unidentified. During its preparation, the TCRbeta library received unique molecular identifiers. TCRdb used MiXCR to reprocess the PCR reads, holding one entry per CDR3 protein. The sample holds roughly 790,000 distinct CDR3 sequences, under 20% seen once. Trimming at V came to 2 bases and at J to 5 bases, leaving 4 bases not matched to a gene. Germline V gene lookup returns CDR1 DFQATT and CDR2 SNEGSKA (reference sequence). This CDR3 region has 14 residues. The TCR originated in a male patient younger than 18 who had a stem cell transplant for acute lymphoblastic leukemia, so the T cells may come from the graft donor. The material sequenced was PBMCs, mostly from graft donor cells, taken 360 days after TCRalphabeta/CD19-depleted stem cell transplant. The V and J genes are TRBV20-1 and TRBJ2-3, with 10 nucleotides matching TRBD2. The chain's CDR3 is CSARLAGVIDTQYF. The CDR3 DNA reads TGCAGTGCTAGACTAGCGGGAGTGATAGATACGCAGTATTTT.